The present T cell receptor (beta chain) was sequenced within a study of radiotherapy plus CTLA-4 blockade in lung cancer. The method was immunoSEQ multiplex PCR; TCRdb's version includes in-frame clones alone and lacks a portion of them. This table has fewer than 150,000 clones, about 77% appearing once. In chemo-refractory metastatic non-small-cell lung cancer, patients got ipilimumab CTLA-4 blockade together with focal radiation. Details on this clone: Its antigen is as yet unknown.

Whole-study results and caveats: Tumor-origin TCR clones grew in blood after radiotherapy plus ipilimumab. It was early blood T cell clone dynamics, with interferon-beta, that reportedly best predicted response.

The CDR3 loop spans 15 amino acids. Germline CDR1 and CDR2: LNHDA and SQIVND (reference sequence). Germline trimming cut 4 bases from V and 2 bases from J; bases unmatched to any gene: 3. V is TRBV19 and J is TRBJ1-5; 9 bases fit TRBD1. The specimen was peripheral blood, collected from a patient treated with radiotherapy plus ipilimumab. This receptor was obtained from a human donor with non-small cell lung cancer who had a partial response to radiotherapy plus ipilimumab. The CDR3 loop is CASSTDRGGNQPQHF. The CDR3 nucleotides are TGTGCCAGTAGTACAGACAGGGGGGGCAATCAGCCCCAGCATTTT.